One sample yielded the 24 T cell receptor beta chains listed below, sequenced in a study of blood T cell repertoires in COVID-19. TCRdb's copy holds only in-frame clones and misses some; the assay was immunoSEQ multiplex PCR. The repertoire holds tens of thousands of clones, with approximately 90% as singletons. The specimen sequenced was peripheral blood. These receptors were collected from a human donor in a cohort sampled during active COVID-19.

The chain has TRBV29-1 and TRBJ2-3; TRBD2 might be the D (5 bases). Trimming shortened V by 8 bases and J by 1 base, and 13 bases separated the two germline ends. Germline V gene lookup returns CDR1 SQVTM and CDR2 ANQGSEA. This CDR3 spans 13 amino acids. The CDR3 bases are TGCAGCCCCCGTGAGGGAGGCACAGATACGCAGTATTTT. Its protein product is CSPREGGTDTQYF.

The rearrangement uses TRBV23-1 and TRBJ2-2, with a tentative D call TRBD2 (5 bases). TRBV23-1 is an open reading frame, and its role is uncertain. The V and J ends lost 2 bases and 2 bases respectively, with 9 bases between them. The CDR3 has 15 residues. CDR3 in amino acids: CASSQVRGNTGELFF. CDR3 DNA sequence: TGCGCCAGCAGTCAAGTACGGGGAAACACCGGGGAGCTGTTTTTT.

This clone has only a few counts. The genes are TRBV4-1 and TRBJ1-5; D gene ambiguous. Trimming took off 0 bases at V and 6 bases at J, with 9 bases between the two ends. Germline V gene data show CDR1 as MGHRA and CDR2 as YSYEKL. This CDR3 has 14 amino acids. The CDR3 DNA sequence: TGCGCCAGCAGCCAAGATGCAGGAACTCAGCCCCAGCATTTT. It yields the protein CASSQDAGTQPQHF.

The J gene is TRBJ1-6, the V gene TRBV9; 8 bases line up with TRBD1. With 0 bases clipped from V and 7 bases from J, the junction kept 6 bases outside the gene matches. CDR1 SGDLS and CDR2 YYNGEE come from the germline V gene. This CDR3 region has 16 residues. In nucleotides, the CDR3 is TGTGCCAGCAGCGTAGCTCCAGGGGGCGTCAATTCACCCCTCCACTTT. It yields the protein CASSVAPGGVNSPLHF. The full variable domain, completed using reference TRBV9 and TRBJ1-6, is DSGVTQTPKHLITATGQRVTLRCSPRSGDLSVYWYQQSLDQGLQFLIQYYNGEERAKGNILERFSAQQFPDLHSELNLSSLELGDSALYFCASSVAPGGVNSPLHFGNGTRLTVT.

The table lists this clone with a count of one. V and J are TRBV27 and TRBJ2-6; 11 bases fit TRBD1. The CDR3 is 17 residues long. The trim removed 7 bases at V and 1 base at J, leaving 6 bases unmatched. Germline CDR1 MNHEY, CDR2 SMNVEV (reference sequence). The CDR3, as DNA: TGTGCCAGCAAGCGGACAGGGGGCGTTTCTGGGGCCAACGTCCTGACTTTC. Residues: CASKRTGGVSGANVLTF.

The chain combines TRBV28 with TRBJ1-6; possibly TRBD1 for D (5 bases). The CDR3 length is 15 residues. The V end lost 3 bases, the J end lost 6 bases, and 12 bases lay between the germline ends. Germline CDR1 reads MDHEN; CDR2 reads SYDVKM. The CDR3 loop is CASSLGGTGNSPLHF. Here the CDR3 DNA reads TGTGCCAGCAGTTTGGGAGGGACGGGTAATTCACCCCTCCACTTT.

The gene calls are TRBV7-2 and TRBJ2-7; 8 bases agree with TRBD2. This CDR3 has 13 amino acids. Germline V gene lookup returns CDR1 SGHTA and CDR2 FQGNSA. The J segment lost 3 bases and the V segment lost 5 bases, leaving 3 bases of the junction unmatched. The CDR3 here is CASSLGLDYEQYF. CDR3 nucleotides: TGTGCCAGCAGCCTGGGACTAGACTACGAGCAGTACTTC.

The CDR3 DNA follows: TGTGCCAGCAGCCCCAGACTAGCGGGAGGTTACGGGGCCAACGTCCTGACTTTC. Its translation: CASSPRLAGGYGANVLTF. V and J are TRBV5-6 and TRBJ2-6; 13 bases agree with TRBD2. Trimming cost V 4 bases and J 4 bases; bases outside gene matches: 8. The CDR3 runs 18 residues. Germline CDR1 reads SGHDT; CDR2 reads YYEEEE. Together with reference TRBV5-6 and TRBJ2-6, the CDR3 gives the full variable domain: DAGVTQSPTHLIKTRGQQVTLRCSPKSGHDTVSWYQQALGQGPQFIFQYYEEEERQRGNFPDRFSGHQFPNYSSELNVNALLLGDSALYLCASSPRLAGGYGANVLTFGAGSRLTVL.

The rearrangement joins TRBV15 to TRBJ2-3; 16 bases fit TRBD2. V was pared by 3 bases and J by 1 base, with 10 bases of the junction left unmatched. Per germline, CDR1 LNHNV and CDR2 YYDKDF (reference sequence). The CDR3 contains 20 residues. The CDR3 DNA reads as TGTGCCACCAGCAGGGGCGCCGGGACTAGCGGGAGGGCCGGCACAGATACGCAGTATTTT. Protein product: CATSRGAGTSGRAGTDTQYF.

The rearrangement links TRBV3-1 (or the pseudogene TRBV3-2) to TRBJ1-5; D may be TRBD1 (5 bases). Germline CDR1 LGHDT, CDR2 YNNKEL (reference sequence). With 2 bases removed from V and 3 bases from J, the gap between germline ends came to 8 bases. The CDR3 has 14 residues. The CDR3 DNA sequence: TGTGCCAGCAGCCAACAAGGGGTCAATCAGCCCCAGCATTTT. The encoded protein is CASSQQGVNQPQHF.

This clone appeared once. The CDR3 is CASSDWGETATPNYGYTF. DNA for the CDR3: TGTGCCAGCAGTGATTGGGGGGAGACAGCAACTCCTAACTATGGCTACACCTTC. This sequence joins TRBV6-1 and TRBJ1-2, with D possibly matching TRBD1 (5 bases). Germline CDR1 and CDR2: MNHNS and SASEGT. The CDR3 length is 18 residues. Trimming shortened V by 3 bases and J by 0 bases, and 20 bases separated the two germline ends.

The V and J genes are TRBV5-1 and TRBJ2-7; a possible D gene is TRBD1 (5 bases). Trimming stripped 0 bases from V and 4 bases from J, with 17 bases between. The CDR3 is 16 residues long. Germline V CDR1 and CDR2: SGHRS, YFSETQ. CDR3 sequence (DNA): TGCGCCAGCAGCTTGGTATTTTGGGGCGTGGGGTACGAGCAGTACGTC. As protein: CASSLVFWGVGYEQYV.

This chain uses TRBV28 with TRBJ2-1; D may be TRBD2 (5 bases). With 3 bases removed from V and 2 bases from J, the gap between germline ends came to 14 bases. The CDR3 is 16 amino acids. Germline V lookup: CDR1 MDHEN, CDR2 SYDVKM. CDR3: CASSFLDFRPYNEQFF. The CDR3 region has the DNA TGTGCCAGCAGTTTTTTGGACTTCCGTCCCTACAATGAGCAGTTCTTC. Variable domain in full (rest from reference TRBV28 and TRBJ2-1): DVKVTQSSRYLVKRTGEKVFLECVQDMDHENMFWYRQDPGLGLRLIYFSYDVKMKEKGDIPEGYSVSREKKERFSLILESASTNQTSMYLCASSFLDFRPYNEQFFGPGTRLTVL.

The chain has TRBV12-3 or TRBV12-4 and TRBJ2-1; maybe TRBD2 (5 bases). Between the trimmed V and J ends, which lost 3 bases and 12 bases, there was a span of 12 bases. There are 12 residues in the CDR3. The chain's CDR3 is CASSFPSGAQFF. DNA of the CDR3: TGTGCCAGCAGTTTCCCGAGCGGTGCGCAGTTCTTC.

This chain links TRBV28 with TRBJ2-1; 7 nucleotides match TRBD1. CDR3 length: 15 residues. Germline V gene data show CDR1 as MDHEN and CDR2 as SYDVKM. V trimming: 9 bases; J trimming: 3 bases; junction bases outside the gene matches: 11. The DNA of the CDR3 is TGTGCCAGTAGAGGGGGACAGCATAACTACAATGAGCAGTTCTTC. Protein sequence: CASRGGQHNYNEQFF.

This sequence joins TRBV11-2 and TRBJ2-7; no clear D gene. Per the germline V gene, CDR1 is SGHAT and CDR2 is FQNNGV. The CDR3 sequence is 12 residues long. With 4 bases removed from V and 2 bases from J, the gap between germline ends came to 6 bases. CDR3 DNA: TGTGCCAGCAGCTCTGGAGCCTACGAGCAGTACTTC. It yields the protein CASSSGAYEQYF.

This clone was counted a few times. This rearrangement joins TRBV19 to TRBJ2-7, with 8 nucleotides matching TRBD1. The V segment lost 7 bases and the J segment 6 bases; nucleotides outside the gene matches: 8. Germline-derived CDR1 and CDR2 are LNHDA and SQIVND (reference sequence). The length of the CDR3 is 13 residues. In nucleotides, the CDR3 is TGTGCCAGTAAATTAGGACAGGGAAGCGAGCAGTACTTC. Translation gives CASKLGQGSEQYF.

The chain recombines TRBV4-2 with TRBJ2-1, with TRBD2 matching over 7 bases. The V gene's germline CDR1 is LGHNA and CDR2 YNFKEQ. This CDR3 has 15 residues. V was pared by 1 base and J by 4 bases, with 4 bases of the junction left unmatched. In DNA form, the CDR3 reads TGTGCCAGCAGCCAAGTTTGGGAGGGGTACAATGAGCAGTTCTTC. It is translated as CASSQVWEGYNEQFF.

The chain is built from TRBV28 and TRBJ1-2; weak D call: TRBD1 (5 bases). Germline V lookup: CDR1 MDHEN, CDR2 SYDVKM. Trimming pared 7 bases from V and 4 bases from J, leaving 7 bases between. The CDR3 runs to 11 residues. CDR3 DNA: TGTGCCAGCAAGGGGCTCTATGGCTACACCTTC. Translating gives CASKGLYGYTF.

This chain uses TRBV11-2 with TRBJ1-2; D is uncertain. Germline V CDR1 and CDR2: SGHAT, FQNNGV. The length of the CDR3 is 15 residues. Deletions cut 1 base from V and 1 base from J, with 10 bases between. The CDR3 spells CASSLGPLLNYGYTF. The CDR3 DNA is TGTGCCAGCAGCTTAGGCCCCCTACTTAACTATGGCTACACCTTC.

V gene TRBV5-1 combines with J gene TRBJ2-7, with 9 positions matching TRBD2. Looked up from germline, CDR1 is SGHRS and CDR2 is YFSETQ. With V trimmed by 6 bases and J by 2 bases, 6 bases remained unmatched. This CDR3 has 14 residues. CDR3 amino acids: CASNLAGLTYEQYF. The CDR3 nucleotides are TGCGCCAGCAATCTAGCGGGATTAACCTACGAGCAGTACTTC. The full variable domain, in which reference TRBV5-1 and TRBJ2-7 provide the parts outside the CDR3, is KAGVTQTPRYLIKTRGQQVTLSCSPISGHRSVSWYQQTPGQGLQFLFEYFSETQRNKGNFPGRFSGRQFSNSRSEMNVSTLELGDSALYLCASNLAGLTYEQYFGPGTRLTVT.

The chain is built from TRBV5-4 and TRBJ1-5, with TRBD1 identical over 10 bases. The V segment lost 4 bases and the J segment 4 bases; nucleotides outside the gene matches: 8. There are 16 residues in the CDR3. Germline values: CDR1 SGHNT, CDR2 YYREEE (reference sequence). The CDR3 loop is CASSLGPGQGNQPQHF. The CDR3 DNA follows: TGTGCCAGCAGCCTGGGACCGGGACAGGGGAATCAGCCCCAGCATTTT.

This clone was counted a few times. This sequence joins TRBV28 and TRBJ2-7; D possibly corresponds to TRBD2 (5 bases). The CDR3 length is 17 residues. Trimming left V 1 base short and J 2 bases short, with 18 bases between. CDR1 and CDR2 (germline): MDHEN, SYDVKM. CDR3 nucleotide sequence: TGTGCCAGCAGTTTATCGGCGGGCGGTATTGGGGCCTACGAGCAGTACTTC. Encoded protein: CASSLSAGGIGAYEQYF.

This clone was detected once. This rearrangement joins TRBV27 to TRBJ1-2, with no clear D. Germline CDR1 is MNHEY and CDR2 is SMNVEV (reference sequence). CDR3 length equals 13 residues. The ends were cut back, 6 bases at V and 0 bases at J, with 8 bases in the middle. CDR3 loop: CASRGTSNYGYTF. In DNA, the CDR3 is TGTGCCAGCAGGGGCACCTCTAACTATGGCTACACCTTC.